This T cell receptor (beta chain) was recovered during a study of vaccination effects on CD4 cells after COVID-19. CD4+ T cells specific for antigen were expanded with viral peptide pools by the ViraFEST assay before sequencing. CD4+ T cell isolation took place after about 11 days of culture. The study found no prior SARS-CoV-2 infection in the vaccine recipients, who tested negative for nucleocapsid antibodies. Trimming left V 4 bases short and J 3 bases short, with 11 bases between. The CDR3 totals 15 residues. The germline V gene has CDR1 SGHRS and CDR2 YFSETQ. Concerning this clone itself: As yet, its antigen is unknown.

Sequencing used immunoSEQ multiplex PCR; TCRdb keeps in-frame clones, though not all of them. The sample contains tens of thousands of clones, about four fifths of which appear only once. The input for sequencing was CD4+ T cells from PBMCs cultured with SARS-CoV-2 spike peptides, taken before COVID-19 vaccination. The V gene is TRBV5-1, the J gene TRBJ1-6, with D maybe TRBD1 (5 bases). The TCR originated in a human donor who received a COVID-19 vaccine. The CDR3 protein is CASSPGADYNSPLHF. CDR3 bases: TGCGCCAGCAGCCCCGGGGCAGACTATAATTCACCCCTCCACTTT.